Shown below are 9 T cell receptor beta chains from a single sample sequenced in a study of response to subunit inactivated influenza vaccine. In TCRdb, the RT-PCR reads were re-called with MiXCR into one record per CDR3 protein. The sample carries roughly 570,000 distinct CDR3 sequences, about 15% recorded once. The sequenced sample was PBMCs from blood, obtained approximately 13 days after vaccination. Receptor source: a man between 50 and 59 years old who received an inactivated influenza vaccine.

This clonotype was seen a few times. V gene TRBV9 combines with J gene TRBJ1-5; no firm D call. The germline V gene encodes CDR1 SGDLS and CDR2 YYNGEE. The V and J ends lost 0 bases and 0 bases respectively, with 7 bases between them. This CDR3 spans 15 amino acids. As DNA, the CDR3 is TGTGCCAGCAGCGTAGGGTCTGATAGCAATCAGCCCCAGCATTTT. Translated, it gives CASSVGSDSNQPQHF.

The chain recombines TRBV20-1 with TRBJ2-5, with D tentatively TRBD2 (5 bases). The ends were cut back, 6 bases at V and 1 base at J, with 18 bases in the middle. CDR1 DFQATT and CDR2 SNEGSKA come from the germline V gene (reference sequence). This CDR3 contains 15 residues. CDR3 residues: CSAVPLDSFQETQYF. The CDR3 DNA reads TGCAGTGCCGTGCCTCTGGACTCGTTCCAAGAGACCCAGTACTTC.

This clonotype was seen only a few times. CDR3 DNA sequence: TGCGCCAGCAGCCAAGGAAATTTCAGGGGGGGCTCTGGGGCCAACGTCCTGACTTTC. It yields the protein CASSQGNFRGGSGANVLTF. The gene calls are TRBV4-1 and TRBJ2-6; D might be TRBD1 or TRBD2, each matching 7 bases. This CDR3 is built from 19 residues. The V gene lost 1 base and the J gene lost 0 bases, with 16 bases spanning the gap. CDR1 is MGHRA and CDR2 is YSYEKL in the germline V gene.

This clonotype was found a few times. The chain carries TRBV7-9 and TRBJ2-7; weak D call: TRBD1 (5 bases). Germline CDR1 reads SEHNR; CDR2 reads FQNEAQ (reference sequence). With 5 bases removed from V and 3 bases from J, the gap between germline ends came to 20 bases. CDR3 length: 16 amino acids. CDR3 loop: CASSPKLTRGRYEQYF. DNA of the CDR3: TGTGCCAGCAGCCCTAAACTGACAAGGGGCCGCTACGAGCAGTACTTC.

This clonotype was observed a handful of times. The CDR3 nucleotides read TGCAGTGCTAAGGGTCGGTACGGCGGGGAGCTGTTTTTT. It encodes CSAKGRYGGELFF. The chain recombines TRBV20-1 with TRBJ2-2; no clear D. Germline loops: CDR1 DFQATT, CDR2 SNEGSKA (reference sequence). V lost 4 bases and J lost 7, with 13 bases in between. There are 13 residues in the CDR3.

A word on this clonotype: This sequence may be a read error, since a much larger clone differs from it by one base. This rearrangement joins TRBV18 to TRBJ2-3; 9 bases agree with TRBD2. V lost 4 bases, J lost 2 bases, and 1 base stayed unmatched. Germline values: CDR1 KGHSH, CDR2 LQKENI. The CDR3 spans 14 residues. Here the CDR3 reads CASSRTSDTDTQYF. The CDR3 DNA follows: TGTGCCAGCTCACGGACTAGCGACACAGATACGCAGTATTTT.

The chain links TRBV4-3 to TRBJ2-1; the match to TRBD2 covers 7 bases. CDR3 length: 18 amino acids. The V gene end was trimmed by 0 bases and the J gene end by 8 bases; junction bases not matched to a gene: 16. CDR1 is LGHNA and CDR2 is YSLEER in the germline V gene. This chain's CDR3 is CASSQEGSWWREIDEQFF. CDR3 in DNA: TGCGCCAGCAGCCAAGAAGGTTCCTGGTGGCGGGAGATCGATGAGCAGTTCTTC.

In its sample, this clonotype was seen a few times. This sequence joins TRBV9 and TRBJ1-1, with TRBD1 as a possible D gene (6 bases). Trimming removed 1 base from V and 3 bases from J, with 7 bases in between. Germline lookup yields CDR1 SGDLS and CDR2 YYNGEE. The CDR3 has 13 residues. CDR3 DNA sequence: TGTGCCAGCAGCGTAAACAGGGACACTGAAGCTTTCTTT. This codes for CASSVNRDTEAFF.

This clonotype occurred many times. The chain recombines TRBV11-2 with TRBJ2-7; 10 bases agree with TRBD2. CDR1 is SGHAT, CDR2 FQNNGV, per germline. This CDR3 has 15 amino acids. The V segment lost 5 bases and the J segment 3 bases; nucleotides outside the gene matches: 7. The CDR3 bases are TGTGCCAGCAGCCCCACTAGCGGGGTTCGCTACGAGCAGTACTTC. Its protein product is CASSPTSGVRYEQYF. Full variable domain (outside the CDR3, taken from reference TRBV11-2 and TRBJ2-7): EAGVAQSPRYKIIEKRQSVAFWCNPISGHATLYWYQQILGQGPKLLIQFQNNGVVDDSQLPKDRFSAERLKGVDSTLKIQPAKLEDSAVYLCASSPTSGVRYEQYFGPGTRLTVT.